The 24 T cell receptor beta chains reported below all come from one sample, sequenced in a study of blood T cell repertoires in COVID-19. TCRdb keeps only in-frame clones here, not all; method: immunoSEQ multiplex PCR. The table includes roughly 260,000 clones, over 80% detected once. Specimen: PBMCs or T cells enriched from blood (not recorded which). These receptor sequences come from a woman younger than 30 who had recovered from COVID-19.

The chain uses TRBV6-1 and TRBJ2-2; 8 bases fit TRBD1. J gave up 1 base and V 4 bases, and 5 bases lay outside the gene matches. The CDR3 consists of 16 residues. The germline CDR1 and CDR2 sequences are MNHNS and SASEGT. CDR3 loop: CASSVQGAKNTGELFF. In DNA form, the CDR3 reads TGTGCCAGCAGTGTGCAGGGGGCGAAGAACACCGGGGAGCTGTTTTTT.

This sequence joins TRBV27 and TRBJ1-1; 8 bases fit TRBD1. V was clipped by 6 bases and J by 10 bases; unmatched bases: 13. This CDR3 is built from 14 residues. The germline CDR1 and CDR2 sequences are MNHEY and SMNVEV (reference sequence). CDR3 DNA: TGTGCCAGCAGCCACGGGACAGGACGTGCTGGAGCTTTCTTT. It yields the protein CASSHGTGRAGAFF.

The chain has TRBV15 and TRBJ2-5; 9 bases are a match to TRBD1. CDR3 length: 14 amino acids. Germline-derived CDR1 and CDR2 are LNHNV and YYDKDF (reference sequence). With 7 bases clipped from V and 2 bases from J, the junction kept 5 bases outside the gene matches. The CDR3 here is CATNTQGAQETQYF. CDR3 coding DNA: TGTGCCACCAACACACAGGGGGCTCAAGAGACCCAGTACTTC.

This sequence joins TRBV21-1 and TRBJ2-7; the D call in the table, TRBD1, was not verified against the DNA. TRBV21-1 is labeled a pseudogene. The CDR3 is 16 residues long. The DNA for the CDR3 is TGTGCCAGCAGCAAATGTCCCCGACAGGCATCCTACGAGCAGTACTTC. Translating gives CASSKCPRQASYEQYF.

V usage is TRBV11-2 and J usage is TRBJ1-6, with TRBD1 as a possible D gene (5 bases). The V and J ends lost 4 bases and 8 bases respectively, with 15 bases between them. CDR1 and CDR2 (germline): SGHAT, FQNNGV. CDR3 length: 15 amino acids. The CDR3 coding sequence is TGTGCCAGCAGCTCCCCCGCAGGGTCAGATTCACCCCTCCACTTT. Its translation: CASSSPAGSDSPLHF.

The chain uses TRBV18 and TRBJ2-1, with 11 bases matching TRBD2. Germline V gene data show CDR1 as KGHSH and CDR2 as LQKENI. The CDR3 contains 17 residues. J was trimmed by 3 bases and V by 3 bases; bases with no gene match: 7. The CDR3: CASSPLTSGAYYNEQFF. CDR3 DNA: TGTGCCAGCTCACCCCTGACTAGCGGGGCATACTACAATGAGCAGTTCTTC. Filled out from reference TRBV18 and TRBJ2-1, the complete variable domain reads NAGVMQNPRHLVRRRGQEARLRCSPMKGHSHVYWYRQLPEEGLKFMVYLQKENIIDESGMPKERFSAEFPKEGPSILRIQQVVRGDSAAYFCASSPLTSGAYYNEQFFGPGTRLTVL.

The chain uses TRBV7-9 and TRBJ1-1; 8 bases fit TRBD1. The V gene end was trimmed by 3 bases and the J gene end by 1 base; junction bases not matched to a gene: 1. This CDR3 comprises 14 residues. Germline CDR1 SEHNR, CDR2 FQNEAQ (reference sequence). CDR3 sequence reads: CASSLGQANTEAFF. CDR3 nucleotides: TGTGCCAGCAGCTTGGGACAGGCGAACACTGAAGCTTTCTTT.

In its sample, this clone was seen once. J is TRBJ1-1 and V is TRBV2; D unresolved. Germline values: CDR1 SNHLY, CDR2 FYNNEI. The CDR3 has 12 residues. The V end lost 6 bases, the J end lost 0 bases, and 5 bases lay between the germline ends. The CDR3 spells CASRRVNTEAFF. For the CDR3, the DNA is TGTGCCAGCAGACGGGTGAACACTGAAGCTTTCTTT.

The chain links TRBV6-5 to TRBJ2-7, with 8 positions matching TRBD2. V shed 10 bases and J 7 bases; nucleotides not matched to a gene: 15. The CDR3 length is 14 residues. Per germline, CDR1 MNHEY and CDR2 SVGAGI. As DNA, the CDR3 is TGTGCCACCAAAAACCCCGGGGGGGTTAGTGAGCAGTACTTC. This translates into CATKNPGGVSEQYF.

V gene TRBV10-3 combines with J gene TRBJ1-1; D gene unclear. Per the germline V gene, CDR1 is ENHRY and CDR2 is SYGVKD. Trimming left V 9 bases short and J 5 bases short, with 19 bases between. The CDR3 has 14 amino acids. The CDR3, as DNA: TGTGCCATAACAAAGGAGGGCGGTAGGACTGAAGCTTTCTTT. This encodes CAITKEGGRTEAFF.

The chain couples TRBV7-6 to TRBJ1-4; D is perhaps TRBD1 (5 bases). The CDR3 runs 14 residues. Trimming took 6 bases from V and 7 from J, leaving 15 bases between them. Germline CDR1 SGHVS, CDR2 FNYEAQ. The CDR3 sequence: CASSSRGNGEKLFF. DNA for the CDR3: TGTGCCAGCAGTAGTCGGGGGAACGGTGAAAAACTGTTTTTT.

V and J are TRBV5-4 and TRBJ2-1, with 13 bases aligning to TRBD2. The CDR3 is 17 amino acids. Per the germline V gene, CDR1 is SGHNT and CDR2 is YYREEE (reference sequence). Losses at the gene ends were 4 bases for V and 3 bases for J; bases not matched to a gene: 7. The chain's CDR3 is CASSPGLAGNFYNEQFF. CDR3 DNA sequence: TGTGCCAGCAGCCCGGGACTAGCGGGAAACTTCTACAATGAGCAGTTCTTC.

This chain links TRBV3-1 (or the pseudogene TRBV3-2) with TRBJ1-5; 7 bases agree with TRBD1. With V trimmed by 0 bases and J by 7 bases, 0 bases remained unmatched. Looked up from germline, CDR1 is LGHDT and CDR2 is YNNKEL (reference sequence). This CDR3 is 13 amino acids long. CDR3 DNA: TGTGCCAGCAGCCAAGAAGGGGGCCAGCCCCAGCATTTT. Translating it yields CASSQEGGQPQHF.

This sequence joins TRBV9 and TRBJ1-1; 7 nucleotides align to TRBD1. The CDR3 sequence is 13 residues long. With 0 bases clipped from V and 4 bases from J, the junction kept 0 bases outside the gene matches. Per the germline V gene, CDR1 is SGDLS and CDR2 is YYNGEE. The CDR3 nucleotides read TGTGCCAGCAGCGTAGACAGGGGCACTGAAGCTTTCTTT. Translated, it gives CASSVDRGTEAFF.

The DNA of the CDR3 is TGTGCCAGCTCAAACCTGGGGCAGTACGAGCAGTACTTC. Protein product: CASSNLGQYEQYF. The J gene is TRBJ2-7, the V gene TRBV18, with D possibly TRBD1 on 5 matching bases. CDR1 is KGHSH, CDR2 LQKENI, per germline. The CDR3 runs to 13 residues. V was trimmed by 5 bases and J by 4 bases, leaving 12 bases between them.

The genes are TRBV9 and TRBJ2-2; 8 nucleotides match TRBD1. V trimming: 4 bases; J trimming: 3 bases; junction bases outside the gene matches: 5. This CDR3 is 15 amino acids long. CDR1 and CDR2 from the germline V gene are SGDLS and YYNGEE. CDR3 amino acids: CASSPRQGHTGELFF. DNA of the CDR3: TGTGCCAGCAGCCCACGACAGGGGCACACCGGGGAGCTGTTTTTT.

The rearrangement uses TRBV4-1 and TRBJ1-2; D possibly corresponds to TRBD1 (5 bases). V was pared by 3 bases and J by 3 bases, with 11 bases between. CDR1 and CDR2 from the germline V gene are MGHRA and YSYEKL. This CDR3 has 14 amino acids. The CDR3 spells CASSQGRADYGYTF. The CDR3 region has the DNA TGCGCCAGCAGCCAGGGCAGGGCCGACTATGGCTACACCTTC.

The CDR3 protein is CASSIRGGIRQPQHF. DNA of the CDR3: TGTGCCAGTAGTATTCGAGGGGGCATCAGGCAGCCCCAGCATTTT. This chain joins TRBV19 and TRBJ1-5; 7 bases fit TRBD1. Germline V lookup: CDR1 LNHDA, CDR2 SQIVND (reference sequence). Trimming removed 3 bases from V and 7 bases from J; junction bases left unmatched: 9. The CDR3 runs to 15 residues. The entire variable domain, with the rest obtained from reference TRBV19 and TRBJ1-5, is as follows: DGGITQSPKYLFRKEGQNVTLSCEQNLNHDAMYWYRQDPGQGLRLIYYSQIVNDFQKGDIAEGYSVSREKKESFPLTVTSAQKNPTAFYLCASSIRGGIRQPQHFGDGTRLSIL.

This clone has a single count. The chain links TRBV14 to TRBJ1-1; D not certain. Germline loops: CDR1 SGHDN, CDR2 FVKESK. The CDR3 totals 14 residues. V was shortened by 1 base and J by 0 bases, with 6 bases between the two germline ends. This CDR3 reads CASSQVSVNTEAFF. The CDR3 region has the DNA TGTGCCAGCAGCCAAGTTAGCGTGAACACTGAAGCTTTCTTT.

The chain uses TRBV12-3 or TRBV12-4 and TRBJ1-1; 10 bases are a match to TRBD1. This CDR3 is built from 13 residues. The junction had 5 bases not matched to a gene; V was cut back by 5 bases and J by 8 bases. The CDR3: CASSPTGGSEAFF. The CDR3 DNA sequence: TGTGCCAGCAGTCCGACAGGGGGCTCCGAAGCTTTCTTT.

V is TRBV2 and J is TRBJ1-3; 7 bases map to TRBD1. The CDR3 is 15 amino acids. Germline V gives CDR1 SNHLY, CDR2 FYNNEI. Trimming cost V 6 bases and J 3 bases; bases outside gene matches: 8. CDR3 bases: TGTGCCAGCAGCGGGGACAGACAGTATGGAAACACCATATATTTT. As protein: CASSGDRQYGNTIYF.

V is TRBV28 and J is TRBJ1-3; no definite D call. The germline CDR1 and CDR2 sequences are MDHEN and SYDVKM. This CDR3 region has 16 residues. Trimming removed 5 bases from V and 0 bases from J, with 14 bases in between. CDR3 nucleotide sequence: TGTGCCAGCAGTCCGTTGCCTGCGAGCTCTGGAAACACCATATATTTT. It encodes CASSPLPASSGNTIYF.

The V call is TRBV29-1, the J call TRBJ2-4; 8 bases map to TRBD1. Trimming took 1 base from V and 3 from J; bases not matched to a gene: 2. CDR3 size: 14 residues. Germline values: CDR1 SQVTM, CDR2 ANQGSEA. The CDR3 here is CSVEAGTGKNIQYF. CDR3 DNA sequence: TGCAGCGTTGAAGCCGGGACAGGCAAAAACATTCAGTACTTC.

This sequence joins TRBV10-2 and TRBJ2-2; 11 bases are a match to TRBD2. The CDR3 totals 19 residues. CDR1 and CDR2 (germline): WSHSY, SAAADI. J lost 6 bases, V lost 4 bases, and 16 bases had no gene match. The CDR3 spells CASSARVRLAGGYSGELFF. In DNA, the CDR3 is TGCGCCAGCAGTGCTCGCGTGAGGCTAGCGGGAGGTTATTCCGGGGAGCTGTTTTTT.